The 17 T cell receptor beta chains in this list originate from one sample, sequenced in a study of T cells in narcolepsy. Using immunoSEQ multiplex PCR, the repertoire was profiled, and TCRdb retains in-frame clones only, with some absent. The sample contains about 1,700 clones, 23% of which appear only once. Their target antigens are unknown. The sample comprised cultured CD4+ T cells from cerebrospinal fluid. Receptors were obtained from a human donor with narcolepsy.

The rearrangement joins TRBV29-1 to TRBJ1-1; no reliable D call. The CDR3 has 13 amino acids. The V gene lost 7 bases and the J gene lost 0 bases, with 12 bases spanning the gap. From germline, CDR1 is SQVTM and CDR2 ANQGSEA. The CDR3 DNA sequence: TGCAGCGCCCTAGGAGACATGAACACTGAAGCTTTCTTT. It encodes CSALGDMNTEAFF.

The chain uses TRBV7-9 and TRBJ1-3; D possibly corresponds to TRBD1 (6 bases). The CDR3 totals 15 residues. Germline V lookup: CDR1 SEHNR, CDR2 FQNEAQ (reference sequence). V lost 5 bases and J 1 base, leaving 12 bases between the germline ends. The CDR3 DNA follows: TGTGCCAGCAGCCGACAGGCAGGGTCTGGAAACACCATATATTTT. It is translated as CASSRQAGSGNTIYF.

In its sample, this clone was seen a few times. The gene calls are TRBV7-2 and TRBJ2-1; D is possibly TRBD2 (6 bases). This CDR3 spans 15 amino acids. CDR1 is SGHTA and CDR2 is FQGNSA in the germline V gene. Deletions cut 1 base from V and 4 bases from J, with 11 bases between. CDR3 protein: CASSLEGGVYNEQFF. CDR3 sequence (DNA): TGTGCCAGCAGCTTAGAAGGCGGGGTTTACAATGAGCAGTTCTTC. Full variable domain (rest looked up from reference TRBV7-2 and TRBJ2-1): GAGVSQSPSNKVTEKGKDVELRCDPISGHTALYWYRQSLGQGLEFLIYFQGNSAPDKSGLPSDRFSAERTGGSVSTLTIQRTQQEDSAVYLCASSLEGGVYNEQFFGPGTRLTVL.

The rearrangement uses TRBV27 and TRBJ2-7; D is ambiguous. This CDR3 has 14 residues. V was trimmed by 5 bases and J by 2 bases, leaving 13 bases between them. The germline gives CDR1 MNHEY, CDR2 SMNVEV (reference sequence). This CDR3 reads CASSEAGGPYEQYF. DNA of the CDR3: TGTGCCAGCAGTGAAGCAGGTGGCCCCTACGAGCAGTACTTC.

This sequence joins TRBV27 and TRBJ2-7; D not certain. Between the trimmed V and J ends, which lost 7 bases and 6 bases, there was a span of 13 bases. CDR1 is MNHEY and CDR2 is SMNVEV in the germline V gene (reference sequence). The CDR3 covers 12 residues. The CDR3 bases are TGTGCCAGCACCCACCGAGACGGCGAGCAGTACTTC. Encoded protein: CASTHRDGEQYF.

This chain uses TRBV7-9 with TRBJ2-3; 8 nucleotides align to TRBD2. J was trimmed by 4 bases and V by 1 base; bases with no gene match: 7. The CDR3 contains 16 residues. Per germline, CDR1 SEHNR and CDR2 FQNEAQ (reference sequence). CDR3 coding DNA: TGTGCCAGCAGCTTAGTCGGTAGCGGGGACCCAGATACGCAGTATTTT. Its translation: CASSLVGSGDPDTQYF.

In its sample, this clone was seen a few times. The chain has TRBV12-1 and TRBJ1-3; the DNA was not used to check the table's D call, TRBD1. TRBV12-1 is classified as a pseudogene. This CDR3 contains 16 residues. The CDR3 DNA is TGTGCCAGCAGTTTACGCCAGGGGAGCTCTGGAAACACCATATATTTT. Protein product: CASSLRQGSSGNTIYF.

In this sample, this clone is medium-sized (0.01 to 0.1%). The chain is built from TRBV5-1 and TRBJ1-2; TRBD1 matches at 8 bases. Per the germline V gene, CDR1 is SGHRS and CDR2 is YFSETQ. The CDR3 is 15 residues long. V shed 4 bases, J shed 4 bases, and the junction held 9 bases outside the gene matches. CDR3 residues: CASSPNRDRPYGYTF. In DNA form, the CDR3 reads TGCGCCAGCAGCCCAAACCGGGACAGGCCCTATGGCTACACCTTC.

There are a few counts of this clone. The V call is TRBV5-6, the J call TRBJ1-4, with TRBD1 identical over 9 bases. CDR1 and CDR2 (germline): SGHDT, YYEEEE. After removal of 2 bases from V and 10 bases from J, the junction contained 3 bases not matched to a gene. The CDR3 is 13 amino acids. CDR3 nucleotides: TGTGCCAGCAGCTTACCGACAGGGGGAAAACTGTTTTTT. This translates into CASSLPTGGKLFF.

This clone was seen a few times. The J gene is TRBJ1-4, the V gene TRBV6-1; a weak D match, TRBD1 (5 bases). V was shortened by 6 bases and J by 6 bases, with 14 bases between the two germline ends. In germline, CDR1 is MNHNS, CDR2 SASEGT. The CDR3 totals 14 residues. CDR3 DNA sequence: TGTGCCAGCAGAAAGAGGGGTGGAGATGAAAAACTGTTTTTT. This codes for CASRKRGGDEKLFF.

V and J are TRBV7-7 and TRBJ1-2; no definite D call. This CDR3 region has 17 residues. Germline V gene sequence: CDR1 SSHAT, CDR2 FNYEAQ (reference sequence). V was clipped by 5 bases and J by 4 bases, with 23 bases between them. In DNA form, the CDR3 reads TGTGCCAGCAGCCCAATAATTAAGTGCCGAAAGATCTATGGCTACACCTTC. Protein sequence: CASSPIIKCRKIYGYTF.

This clone is judged hyperexpanded. The rearrangement uses TRBV21-1 and TRBJ2-7. TRBV21-1 is termed a pseudogene. The CDR3 loop spans 13 amino acids. CDR3 DNA: TGTGCCATCCCCAGGAGGGGGACGGGGGAGCAGTACTTC. It is translated as CAIPRRGTGEQYF.

This clone has only a few counts. The gene calls are TRBV7-2 and TRBJ1-1; 7 bases fit TRBD1. The CDR3 is 14 amino acids. Trimming took 3 bases from V and 3 from J; bases not matched to a gene: 4. Per the germline V gene, CDR1 is SGHTA and CDR2 is FQGNSA. The CDR3 spells CASSLRGLDTEAFF. In DNA form, the CDR3 reads TGTGCCAGCAGCTTGAGGGGGCTGGACACTGAAGCTTTCTTT.

V gene TRBV11-1 combines with J gene TRBJ1-1; D uncertain. The V and J ends lost 2 bases and 1 base respectively, with 8 bases between them. The V gene's germline CDR1 is SGHAT and CDR2 FQDESV (reference sequence). The CDR3 sequence is 14 residues long. The CDR3 DNA sequence: TGTGCCAGCAGCTTATCCTGGGCGAACACTGAAGCTTTCTTT. Translation gives CASSLSWANTEAFF.

The CDR3 spells CASSFQAGGRETQYF. CDR3 nucleotides: TGTGCCAGCAGCTTTCAAGCGGGGGGTAGGGAGACCCAGTACTTC. V is TRBV5-6 and J is TRBJ2-5, with 9 positions matching TRBD2. Germline V gives CDR1 SGHDT, CDR2 YYEEEE. V shed 2 bases, J shed 5 bases, and the junction held 7 bases outside the gene matches. CDR3 size: 15 residues.

This clone was detected only a few times. The chain links TRBV21-1 to TRBJ2-2; the table assigns TRBD1, which was not confirmed against the DNA. TRBV21-1 represents a pseudogene. This CDR3 has 18 residues. The DNA for the CDR3 is TGTGCCAGCAGCAGAAAACAGGTCAGGAGCCTGAACACCGGGGAGCTGTTTTTT. It is translated as CASSRKQVRSLNTGELFF.

This clone was found once. With only one base between it and a far larger clone, this is likely a read error. V and J are TRBV5-5 and TRBJ2-2; D not certain. The CDR3 is 13 amino acids. In germline, CDR1 is SGHKS, CDR2 YYEKEE (reference sequence). Trimming shortened V by 4 bases and J by 7 bases, and 11 bases separated the two germline ends. The CDR3 nucleotides are TGTGCCAGCAGCCAATTAACGAGCGGGGAGCTGTTTTTT. As protein: CASSQLTSGELFF.